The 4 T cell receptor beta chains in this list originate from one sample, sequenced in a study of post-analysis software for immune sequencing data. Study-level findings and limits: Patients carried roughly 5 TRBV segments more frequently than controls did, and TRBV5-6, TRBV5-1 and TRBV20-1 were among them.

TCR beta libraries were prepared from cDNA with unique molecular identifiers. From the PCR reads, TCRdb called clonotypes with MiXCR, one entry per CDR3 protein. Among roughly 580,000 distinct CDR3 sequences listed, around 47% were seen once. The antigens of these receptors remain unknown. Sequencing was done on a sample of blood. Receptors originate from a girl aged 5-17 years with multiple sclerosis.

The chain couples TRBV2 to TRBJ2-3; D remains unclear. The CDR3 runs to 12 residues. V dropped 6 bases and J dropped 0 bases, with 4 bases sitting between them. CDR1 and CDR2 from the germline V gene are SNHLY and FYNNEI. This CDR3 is CASRMSTDTQYF. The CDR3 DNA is TGTGCCAGCAGGATGAGCACAGATACGCAGTATTTT.

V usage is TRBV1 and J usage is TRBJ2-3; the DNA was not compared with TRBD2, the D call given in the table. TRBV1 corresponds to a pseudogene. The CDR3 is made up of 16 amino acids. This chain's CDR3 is CTSSLHKTSGRDTQYF. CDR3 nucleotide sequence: TGCACCAGCAGCTTACATAAAACTAGCGGGAGGGATACGCAGTATTTT.

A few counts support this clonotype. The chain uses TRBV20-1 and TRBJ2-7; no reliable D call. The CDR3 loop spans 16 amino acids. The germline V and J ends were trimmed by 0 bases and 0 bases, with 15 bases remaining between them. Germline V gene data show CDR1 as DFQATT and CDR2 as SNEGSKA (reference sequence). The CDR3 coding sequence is TGCAGTGCTAGAGACCGCGAGGCAGCATACTCCTACGAGCAGTACTTC. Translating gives CSARDREAAYSYEQYF.

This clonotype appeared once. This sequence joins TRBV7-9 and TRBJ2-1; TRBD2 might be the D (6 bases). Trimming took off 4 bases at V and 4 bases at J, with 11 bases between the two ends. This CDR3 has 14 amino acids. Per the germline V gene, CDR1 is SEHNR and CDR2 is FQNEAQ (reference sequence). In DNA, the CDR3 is TGTGCCAGCAGCTCCCTAGCGTTATACAATGAGCAGTTCTTC. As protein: CASSSLALYNEQFF.